This passage covers 30 T cell receptor beta chains from one sample sequenced in a study of T cell clonotyping in hematopoietic cell transplantation. Using immunoSEQ multiplex PCR, the repertoire was profiled, and TCRdb retains in-frame clones only, with some absent. The sample records 6,000 or so clones, 80% to 90% being singletons. This sample comprised peripheral blood mononuclear cells, obtained 100 days after allogeneic stem cell transplant. These TCRs come from a female patient between 40 and 50 years old who had an allogeneic stem cell transplant from a related donor, so the T cells may come from the graft donor. Some clones in this sample may be carry-over from other donors' samples.

This chain links TRBV19 with TRBJ2-7; D possibly corresponds to TRBD2 (6 bases). The germline V and J ends were trimmed by 1 base and 10 bases, with 14 bases remaining between them. The CDR3 runs 13 residues. Germline V lookup: CDR1 LNHDA, CDR2 SQIVND (reference sequence). The CDR3 loop reads CASSIGVGGPQYF. CDR3 in DNA: TGTGCCAGTAGTATAGGAGTCGGGGGACCCCAGTACTTC.

CDR3 in DNA: TGTGCCAGCAGCGTACATGGGACGAGCTCCTACAATGAGCAGTTCTTC. Its translation: CASSVHGTSSYNEQFF. The V call is TRBV9, the J call TRBJ2-1; D could derive from TRBD1 or TRBD2 (5 bases each). This CDR3 comprises 16 residues. The V end lost 1 base, the J end lost 0 bases, and 11 bases lay between the germline ends. Germline CDR1 SGDLS, CDR2 YYNGEE.

This chain uses TRBV5-6 with TRBJ1-1; a possible D gene is TRBD1 (5 bases). The CDR3 is 13 residues long. CDR1 and CDR2 from the germline V gene are SGHDT and YYEEEE. V was shortened by 0 bases and J by 7 bases, with 10 bases between the two germline ends. The CDR3, as DNA: TGTGCCAGCAGCTTGGTGGACAACCTTGAAGCTTTCTTT. It codes for CASSLVDNLEAFF.

This rearrangement joins TRBV2 to TRBJ2-1, with no clear D. Between the trimmed V and J ends, which lost 4 bases and 9 bases, there was a span of 4 bases. Germline CDR1 and CDR2: SNHLY and FYNNEI. This CDR3 is 10 amino acids long. The CDR3 here is CASSVIEQFF. In DNA form, the CDR3 reads TGTGCCAGCAGTGTTATTGAGCAGTTCTTC.

V usage is TRBV7-3 and J usage is TRBJ2-5; D is unresolved. The V end lost 3 bases, the J end lost 5 bases, and 10 bases lay between the germline ends. CDR1 is SGHTA, CDR2 FQGTGA, per germline. This CDR3 spans 13 amino acids. This chain's CDR3 is CASSLVGTETQYF. Written as DNA, the CDR3 is TGTGCCAGCAGCTTGGTGGGAACGGAGACCCAGTACTTC.

The rearrangement links TRBV11-2 to TRBJ2-7; 7 positions match TRBD1. The germline V gene encodes CDR1 SGHAT and CDR2 FQNNGV. This CDR3 is 12 amino acids long. V was pared by 2 bases and J by 6 bases, with 1 base of the junction left unmatched. The CDR3: CASSLNRGEQYF. The CDR3, as DNA: TGTGCCAGCAGCTTAAACAGGGGCGAGCAGTACTTC.

The rearrangement uses TRBV7-9 and TRBJ2-2, with D perhaps TRBD2 (5 bases). Germline V gives CDR1 SEHNR, CDR2 FQNEAQ (reference sequence). V dropped 1 base and J dropped 0 bases, with 9 bases sitting between them. The CDR3 contains 16 residues. The CDR3 is CASSLVRGTNTGELFF. As DNA, the CDR3 is TGTGCCAGCAGCTTAGTTCGGGGTACGAACACCGGGGAGCTGTTTTTT.

The CDR3 here is CASSGADWVIGRFRDEQYF. The CDR3 coding sequence is TGTGCCAGCAGCGGGGCTGATTGGGTAATCGGACGGTTCCGGGACGAGCAGTACTTC. The chain employs TRBV5-5 and TRBJ2-7; possibly TRBD1 for D (5 bases). Trimming removed 4 bases from V and 5 bases from J, with 31 bases in between. Per the germline V gene, CDR1 is SGHKS and CDR2 is YYEKEE (reference sequence). This CDR3 region has 19 residues.

This chain joins TRBV5-5 and TRBJ1-1, with a possible D match to TRBD1 (5 bases). The V end was cut by 0 bases, the J end by 2 bases, with 8 bases between. This CDR3 is built from 14 residues. Germline values: CDR1 SGHKS, CDR2 YYEKEE (reference sequence). The CDR3 loop reads CASSLEGANTEAFF. As DNA, the CDR3 is TGTGCCAGCAGCTTGGAAGGGGCTAACACTGAAGCTTTCTTT.

The table lists this clone with a few counts. V is TRBV2 and J is TRBJ1-4; D may be TRBD1 (6 bases). From germline, CDR1 is SNHLY and CDR2 FYNNEI. V was trimmed by 2 bases and J by 3 bases, leaving 13 bases between them. This CDR3 comprises 16 residues. CDR3 sequence (DNA): TGTGCCAGCAGTGAAACGGGGGGGCAGGCTAATGAAAAACTGTTTTTT. Its protein product is CASSETGGQANEKLFF.

The rearrangement links TRBV2 to TRBJ2-3, with a weak D call TRBD2 (6 bases). CDR3 length equals 16 residues. V shed 7 bases and J shed 3 bases, with 20 bases lying between them. Per germline, CDR1 SNHLY and CDR2 FYNNEI. The CDR3, as DNA: TGTGCCAGCACCTCTAGCGCGAGTGTGGGGACAGATACGCAGTATTTT. Translated, it gives CASTSSASVGTDTQYF.

V gene TRBV5-5 combines with J gene TRBJ2-2, with D uncertain. The V end was cut by 0 bases, the J end by 7 bases, with 10 bases between. CDR3 size: 14 residues. Germline V CDR1 and CDR2: SGHKS, YYEKEE (reference sequence). The CDR3 DNA sequence: TGTGCCAGCAGCTTGGGGCCCCTGAGCGGGGAGCTGTTTTTT. Encoded protein: CASSLGPLSGELFF.

This chain links TRBV28 with TRBJ2-7; the match to TRBD1 covers 7 bases. With V trimmed by 5 bases and J by 3 bases, 10 bases remained unmatched. The germline CDR1 and CDR2 sequences are MDHEN and SYDVKM. The CDR3 is 15 amino acids. The CDR3 nucleotides are TGTGCCAGCAGTCCAGGGGGTGGGGGCCGCTACGAGCAGTACTTC. It specifies CASSPGGGGRYEQYF.

The V call is TRBV11-3, the J call TRBJ1-1, with TRBD1 matching over 8 bases. This CDR3 has 17 residues. V was clipped by 6 bases and J by 1 base; unmatched bases: 13. In germline, CDR1 is SGHNT, CDR2 YENEEA. The CDR3 here is CASSPSGTGLQNTEAFF. The CDR3 DNA is TGTGCCAGCAGTCCCTCTGGGACAGGCTTGCAGAACACTGAAGCTTTCTTT. Full variable domain (rest looked up from reference TRBV11-3 and TRBJ1-1): EAGVVQSPRYKIIEKKQPVAFWCNPISGHNTLYWYLQNLGQGPELLIRYENEEAVDDSQLPKDRFSAERLKGVDSTLKIQPAELGDSAVYLCASSPSGTGLQNTEAFFGQGTRLTVV.

The V gene is TRBV27, the J gene TRBJ1-2; weak D call: TRBD1 (6 bases). This CDR3 comprises 17 residues. V was trimmed by 1 base and J by 0 bases, leaving 15 bases between them. Germline assignment: CDR1 MNHEY and CDR2 SMNVEV (reference sequence). The CDR3 loop reads CASSLYSVEGANYGYTF. CDR3 nucleotides: TGTGCCAGCAGTTTATATTCCGTCGAGGGGGCTAACTATGGCTACACCTTC.

This clone was observed a few times. CDR3 sequence (DNA): TGTGCCAGCAGCTTAGTGTCTAGCAATCAGCCCCAGCATTTT. Translation gives CASSLVSSNQPQHF. V usage is TRBV7-2 and J usage is TRBJ1-5; D unclear. The germline V gene has CDR1 SGHTA and CDR2 FQGNSA. Trimming removed 1 base at V and 0 bases at J, with 4 bases between. The CDR3 runs to 14 residues.

The rearrangement uses TRBV27 and TRBJ2-7; no firm D call. Germline values: CDR1 MNHEY, CDR2 SMNVEV (reference sequence). Deletions cut 0 bases from V and 0 bases from J, with 6 bases between. The CDR3 spans 14 residues. The CDR3: CASSLSRSSYEQYF. The CDR3 coding sequence is TGTGCCAGCAGTTTATCGAGGAGCTCCTACGAGCAGTACTTC.

V and J are TRBV6-1 and TRBJ1-5; D is unclear. CDR1 is MNHNS and CDR2 is SASEGT in the germline V gene. With 7 bases removed from V and 0 bases from J, the gap between germline ends came to 10 bases. This CDR3 comprises 14 residues. The CDR3 region is CASKGINSNQPQHF. The CDR3 coding sequence is TGTGCCAGCAAAGGGATCAATAGCAATCAGCCCCAGCATTTT.

The rearrangement joins TRBV6-1 to TRBJ2-7; the D gene could be TRBD1 or TRBD2 (6 bases each). In germline, CDR1 is MNHNS, CDR2 SASEGT. This CDR3 is 15 amino acids long. With 5 bases removed from V and 0 bases from J, the gap between germline ends came to 14 bases. CDR3 in amino acids: CASSQGGGSSYEQYF. CDR3 in DNA: TGTGCCAGCAGTCAAGGGGGAGGTAGCTCCTACGAGCAGTACTTC.

V usage is TRBV9 and J usage is TRBJ1-5; TRBD1 might be the D (5 bases). The V end was cut by 0 bases, the J end by 6 bases, with 10 bases between. From germline, CDR1 is SGDLS and CDR2 YYNGEE. This CDR3 has 14 amino acids. The CDR3 loop reads CASSVDGAGQPQHF. CDR3 coding DNA: TGTGCCAGCAGCGTAGACGGGGCCGGTCAGCCCCAGCATTTT. Using reference TRBV9 and TRBJ1-5 for the parts outside the CDR3, the full variable domain is DSGVTQTPKHLITATGQRVTLRCSPRSGDLSVYWYQQSLDQGLQFLIQYYNGEERAKGNILERFSAQQFPDLHSELNLSSLELGDSALYFCASSVDGAGQPQHFGDGTRLSIL.

CDR3 residues: CASSLRSGLMNTEAFF. CDR3 coding DNA: TGCGCCAGCAGCTTGCGTTCAGGTCTCATGAACACTGAAGCTTTCTTT. The V call is TRBV5-1, the J call TRBJ1-1; no clear D. V lost 1 base to trimming and J lost 0 bases, with 13 bases between them. This CDR3 comprises 16 residues. CDR1 is SGHRS, CDR2 YFSETQ, per germline.

The rearrangement uses TRBV5-1 and TRBJ2-7; 8 bases are shared with TRBD2. The CDR3 runs 14 residues. Germline CDR1 reads SGHRS; CDR2 reads YFSETQ. V lost 4 bases, J lost 3 bases, and 6 bases stayed unmatched. The CDR3 DNA sequence: TGCGCCAGCAGCCTCGGGAGGGAGCTCTACGAGCAGTACTTC. This encodes CASSLGRELYEQYF.

For the CDR3, the DNA is TGTGCCAGCAGGCCTGGGACAGGGAAGGCTGAAGCTTTCTTT. It translates to CASRPGTGKAEAFF. V usage is TRBV6-1 and J usage is TRBJ1-1; 9 bases map to TRBD1. V shed 6 bases, J shed 6 bases, and the junction held 8 bases outside the gene matches. Germline lookup yields CDR1 MNHNS and CDR2 SASEGT. The CDR3 extends over 14 amino acids.

The chain employs TRBV2 and TRBJ2-3; tentatively, D is TRBD1 (5 bases). The CDR3 extends over 14 amino acids. Trimming stripped 7 bases from V and 3 bases from J, with 14 bases between. Germline values: CDR1 SNHLY, CDR2 FYNNEI. The CDR3 region is CASITKGYTDTQYF. CDR3 nucleotide sequence: TGTGCCAGCATAACCAAGGGGTATACAGATACGCAGTATTTT.

The gene calls are TRBV19 and TRBJ1-4; D gene ambiguous. This CDR3 comprises 14 residues. Trimming took off 7 bases at V and 1 base at J, with 10 bases between the two ends. Germline V gene lookup returns CDR1 LNHDA and CDR2 SQIVND (reference sequence). The CDR3 DNA is TGTGCCAGTACCTTGACGGGAACTAATGAAAAACTGTTTTTT. This translates into CASTLTGTNEKLFF.

The chain carries TRBV19 and TRBJ2-3; 10 bases are shared with TRBD1. The J segment lost 3 bases and the V segment lost 4 bases, leaving 1 base of the junction unmatched. The germline CDR1 and CDR2 sequences are LNHDA and SQIVND (reference sequence). This CDR3 has 14 amino acids. The CDR3, as DNA: TGTGCCAGTAGTACGGGACAGGGGACAGATACGCAGTATTTT. Encoded protein: CASSTGQGTDTQYF.

This clone was detected a few times. The rearrangement links TRBV28 to TRBJ1-4; D remains ambiguous. CDR1 is MDHEN and CDR2 is SYDVKM in the germline V gene. The CDR3 runs to 17 residues. With 5 bases removed from V and 0 bases from J, the gap between germline ends came to 16 bases. The CDR3 reads CASSPSDGNPTNEKLFF. Here the CDR3 DNA reads TGTGCCAGCAGTCCGTCCGACGGGAACCCAACTAATGAAAAACTGTTTTTT.

This chain links TRBV7-8 with TRBJ1-2, with D possibly matching TRBD1 (5 bases). Germline V gene sequence: CDR1 SGHVS, CDR2 FQNEAQ. V lost 1 base and J 3 bases, leaving 12 bases between the germline ends. This CDR3 is built from 15 residues. CDR3 in amino acids: CASSLVGQGHYGYTF. DNA for the CDR3: TGTGCCAGCAGCTTAGTAGGTCAGGGACACTATGGCTACACCTTC.

This chain joins TRBV19 and TRBJ2-6; D gene uncertain. Germline V gives CDR1 LNHDA, CDR2 SQIVND (reference sequence). V was shortened by 6 bases and J by 0 bases, with 12 bases between the two germline ends. The CDR3 length is 16 residues. CDR3 nucleotide sequence: TGTGCCAGTAGGAGTCTCCGGCCCTCTGGGGCCAACGTCCTGACTTTC. It codes for CASRSLRPSGANVLTF.

This clone has more than one count but fewer than ten. The genes are TRBV28 and TRBJ1-2; D call uncertain. With 3 bases removed from V and 3 bases from J, the gap between germline ends came to 14 bases. CDR1 and CDR2 (germline): MDHEN, SYDVKM. The CDR3 contains 15 residues. CDR3 loop: CASSFNPRADYGYTF. CDR3 nucleotides: TGTGCCAGCAGTTTCAACCCGAGGGCCGACTATGGCTACACCTTC.